Below are 26 T cell receptor beta chains sequenced from a single sample in a study of graft-versus-host responses after intestinal transplantation. Clones were sequenced by immunoSEQ multiplex PCR, and TCRdb holds only the in-frame ones, with some missing. The sample consists of some 31,000 clones, about 90% of them appearing once. The source was PBMCs, collected around 62 weeks after intestinal transplantation. All receptors come from a human patient who received an intestinal transplant, so some T cells may come from the graft donor.

The chain couples TRBV27 to TRBJ2-7; 7 bases line up with TRBD2. The germline CDR1 and CDR2 sequences are MNHEY and SMNVEV (reference sequence). This CDR3 region has 16 residues. The V and J ends lost 5 bases and 0 bases, in that order; junction bases with no gene match: 10. CDR3 DNA: TGTGCCAGCAGTGCCCCGGGGGAGGGACGCTCCTACGAGCAGTACTTC. This encodes CASSAPGEGRSYEQYF.

The chain recombines TRBV10-1 with TRBJ2-5; 7 bases map to TRBD2. CDR3 length: 15 amino acids. The ends lost 9 bases at V and 2 bases at J; junction bases unmatched: 12. Looked up from germline, CDR1 is WNHNN and CDR2 is SYGVQD (reference sequence). The CDR3, as DNA: TGCGCCAGACCTCAGGGAGGGAGAGGGCAAGAGACCCAGTACTTC. Translated: CARPQGGRGQETQYF.

This clone was detected once. The chain joins TRBV5-5 to TRBJ2-5; 7 nucleotides line up with TRBD1. The germline gives CDR1 SGHKS, CDR2 YYEKEE (reference sequence). The V and J ends lost 4 bases and 3 bases, in that order; junction bases with no gene match: 6. The CDR3 contains 14 residues. CDR3 protein: CASSPGQLKETQYF. CDR3 in DNA: TGTGCCAGCAGCCCGGGACAGCTAAAAGAGACCCAGTACTTC. The variable domain in full, with the rest retrieved from reference TRBV5-5 and TRBJ2-5, is DAGVTQSPTHLIKTRGQQVTLRCSPISGHKSVSWYQQVLGQGPQFIFQYYEKEERGRGNFPDRFSARQFPNYSSELNVNALLLGDSALYLCASSPGQLKETQYFGPGTRLLVL.

V is TRBV4-1 and J is TRBJ2-2, with 11 nucleotides matching TRBD2. Germline V gene lookup returns CDR1 MGHRA and CDR2 YSYEKL. Germline trimming cut 3 bases from V and 2 bases from J; bases unmatched to any gene: 8. The CDR3 has 18 amino acids. CDR3 in amino acids: CASSQNGLAGGNTGELFF. Written as DNA, the CDR3 is TGCGCCAGCAGCCAGAACGGCCTAGCGGGAGGAAACACCGGGGAGCTGTTTTTT.

This rearrangement joins TRBV19 to TRBJ2-1; no clear D. Trimming took off 7 bases at V and 4 bases at J, with 8 bases between the two ends. Germline values: CDR1 LNHDA, CDR2 SQIVND (reference sequence). CDR3 length: 12 residues. The CDR3 DNA reads TGTGCCAGTACCACGAGGTACAATGAGCAGTTCTTC. It specifies CASTTRYNEQFF.

The rearrangement joins TRBV4-1 to TRBJ1-2, with TRBD1 matching 7 bases. CDR3 length equals 15 residues. V lost 4 bases to trimming and J lost 2 bases; unmatched junction nucleotides: 7. Per germline, CDR1 MGHRA and CDR2 YSYEKL. CDR3 in DNA: TGCGCCAGCAGCCCGAGACAGGGCGGGAACTATGGCTACACCTTC. It specifies CASSPRQGGNYGYTF.

V and J are TRBV14 and TRBJ2-3, with TRBD2 matching over 11 bases. V dropped 3 bases and J dropped 6; count of bases not matched to a gene: 5. Looked up from germline, CDR1 is SGHDN and CDR2 is FVKESK. The CDR3 covers 15 residues. CDR3 nucleotide sequence: TGTGCCAGCAGCCATAGCGGGAGGGCCGGGGATACGCAGTATTTT. Encoded protein: CASSHSGRAGDTQYF.

This chain connects TRBV5-4 to TRBJ2-1, with TRBD2 identical over 10 bases. The CDR3 has 19 residues. Germline lookup yields CDR1 SGHNT and CDR2 YYREEE (reference sequence). Unmatched junction bases numbered 14, after V lost 4 bases and J lost 1 base. CDR3 loop: CASSRPIAGGVISYNEQFF. DNA of the CDR3: TGTGCCAGCAGCCGGCCGATAGCGGGAGGCGTTATATCCTACAATGAGCAGTTCTTC.

The genes are TRBV7-8 and TRBJ2-7; the D is unclear. There are 13 residues in the CDR3. Deletions cut 2 bases from V and 2 bases from J, with 7 bases between. Germline V gene lookup returns CDR1 SGHVS and CDR2 FQNEAQ. The CDR3 nucleotides read TGTGCCAGCAGCTTAATTCAAACCTACGAGCAGTACTTC. Amino acid sequence: CASSLIQTYEQYF.

This clone has a handful of counts. The chain joins TRBV29-1 to TRBJ2-7; either TRBD1 or TRBD2 may fit D (6 bases each). CDR3 size: 12 residues. Trimming pared 6 bases from V and 3 bases from J, leaving 12 bases between. Germline loops: CDR1 SQVTM, CDR2 ANQGSEA. The DNA for the CDR3 is TGCAGCGTCGAACAGGGAGGCTACGAGCAGTACTTC. Translated, it gives CSVEQGGYEQYF.

Of note for this clone: Only one base separates this from a far larger clonotype, so it likely reflects a read error. The chain is built from TRBV4-2 and TRBJ1-1; D unclear. The V gene's germline CDR1 is LGHNA and CDR2 YNFKEQ. V was shortened by 3 bases and J by 5 bases, with 28 bases between the two germline ends. There are 19 residues in the CDR3. CDR3 nucleotides: TGTGCCAGCAGCCACGAGTTTATGACTCTTGGAGCCCTGTGGACTGAAGCTTTCTTT. Translation: CASSHEFMTLGALWTEAFF.

This chain joins TRBV2 and TRBJ2-7, with 7 nucleotides matching TRBD1. The germline gives CDR1 SNHLY, CDR2 FYNNEI. The trim removed 1 base at V and 5 bases at J, leaving 2 bases unmatched. There are 13 residues in the CDR3. The DNA of the CDR3 is TGTGCCAGCAGTGAAGACAGGGGTCACGAGCAGTACTTC. It encodes CASSEDRGHEQYF. Combining the CDR3 with reference TRBV2 and TRBJ2-7 gives the whole variable domain EPEVTQTPSHQVTQMGQEVILRCVPISNHLYFYWYRQILGQKVEFLVSFYNNEISEKSEIFDDQFSVERPDGSNFTLKIRSTKLEDSAMYFCASSEDRGHEQYFGPGTRLTVT.

The genes are TRBV6-5 and TRBJ1-2; D might be TRBD1 (6 bases). The germline V gene encodes CDR1 MNHEY and CDR2 SVGAGI. Between the trimmed V and J ends, which lost 2 bases and 9 bases, there was a span of 16 bases. CDR3 length: 14 residues. CDR3 protein: CASSYRGHPYCYTF. The DNA of the CDR3 is TGTGCCAGCAGTTACCGGGGGCACCCTTATTGCTACACCTTC.

Only one count was recorded for this clone. The chain has TRBV29-1 and TRBJ2-2; D remains ambiguous. The CDR3 spans 14 residues. Trimming cost V 4 bases and J 1 base, with 10 bases left between them. From germline, CDR1 is SQVTM and CDR2 ANQGSEA. In DNA form, the CDR3 reads TGCAGCGTTGCCGGTCCGGGGAACACCGGGGAGCTGTTTTTT. It specifies CSVAGPGNTGELFF.

The rearrangement uses TRBV28 and TRBJ1-4, with 7 positions matching TRBD1. This CDR3 has 13 amino acids. In germline, CDR1 is MDHEN, CDR2 SYDVKM. The trim removed 2 bases at V and 8 bases at J, leaving 2 bases unmatched. The CDR3 coding sequence is TGTGCCAGCAGTTTAGCAGGGGGGGAAAAACTGTTTTTT. Amino acid sequence: CASSLAGGEKLFF.

CDR3 region: CASSFTGDSPLHF. The CDR3 DNA reads as TGCGCCAGCAGCTTTACAGGGGATTCACCCCTCCACTTT. The rearrangement uses TRBV5-1 and TRBJ1-6; 7 bases line up with TRBD1. The CDR3 extends over 13 amino acids. The V and J ends lost 2 bases and 8 bases, in that order; junction bases with no gene match: 1. Germline values: CDR1 SGHRS, CDR2 YFSETQ.

This sequence joins TRBV28 and TRBJ2-1, with D perhaps TRBD1 or TRBD2 (5 bases each). The germline V gene has CDR1 MDHEN and CDR2 SYDVKM. The germline V and J ends were trimmed by 5 bases and 7 bases, with 24 bases remaining between them. This CDR3 is built from 17 residues. This chain's CDR3 is CASSSPGPLGASNEQFF. The CDR3 region has the DNA TGTGCCAGCAGTAGCCCGGGACCACTAGGCGCATCGAATGAGCAGTTCTTC.

This chain links TRBV5-1 with TRBJ2-1; D ambiguous. The ends were cut back, 1 base at V and 3 bases at J, with 11 bases in the middle. The CDR3 covers 15 residues. Germline CDR1 is SGHRS and CDR2 is YFSETQ. This chain's CDR3 is CASSLSWGNYNEQFF. The CDR3 DNA follows: TGCGCCAGCAGCTTGAGTTGGGGTAACTACAATGAGCAGTTCTTC.

This chain joins TRBV27 and TRBJ2-1, with TRBD1 matching over 8 bases. The CDR3 runs 15 residues. J gave up 4 bases and V 3 bases, and 5 bases lay outside the gene matches. Germline CDR1 and CDR2: MNHEY and SMNVEV (reference sequence). CDR3 bases: TGTGCCAGCAGTTTGATAGGACAGGGATACAATGAGCAGTTCTTC. Its translation is CASSLIGQGYNEQFF.

The chain combines TRBV9 with TRBJ2-2, with unresolved D. The CDR3 is 12 residues long. Deletions cut 0 bases from V and 3 bases from J, with 0 bases between. CDR1 and CDR2 (germline): SGDLS, YYNGEE. In DNA form, the CDR3 reads TGTGCCAGCAGCGTAGACACCGGGGAGCTGTTTTTT. As protein: CASSVDTGELFF.

CDR3 nucleotide sequence: TGTGCCAGCAGCTTAATGGGGGGTTATGGCAATCAGCCCCAGCATTTT. The encoded protein is CASSLMGGYGNQPQHF. The chain uses TRBV11-2 and TRBJ1-5, with D possibly TRBD1 on 5 matching bases. This CDR3 has 16 residues. With 2 bases removed from V and 2 bases from J, the gap between germline ends came to 13 bases. From germline, CDR1 is SGHAT and CDR2 FQNNGV.

The rearrangement uses TRBV5-5 and TRBJ2-7, with TRBD2 identical over 13 bases. V trimming: 3 bases; J trimming: 6 bases; junction bases outside the gene matches: 3. The CDR3 runs 14 residues. Germline assignment: CDR1 SGHKS and CDR2 YYEKEE (reference sequence). CDR3 in amino acids: CASSWTSGSGEQYF. The CDR3 region has the DNA TGTGCCAGCAGCTGGACTAGCGGGAGCGGCGAGCAGTACTTC. Complete variable domain (other parts from reference TRBV5-5 and TRBJ2-7): DAGVTQSPTHLIKTRGQQVTLRCSPISGHKSVSWYQQVLGQGPQFIFQYYEKEERGRGNFPDRFSARQFPNYSSELNVNALLLGDSALYLCASSWTSGSGEQYFGPGTRLTVT.

The chain links TRBV6-1 to TRBJ1-4, with 9 bases lining up with TRBD1. Germline V gene sequence: CDR1 MNHNS, CDR2 SASEGT. CDR3 length: 15 residues. Trimming took 1 base from V and 7 from J; bases not matched to a gene: 4. In DNA, the CDR3 is TGTGCCAGCAGTGAAGGAACAGGGGGCAGTGAAAAACTGTTTTTT. Its translation is CASSEGTGGSEKLFF.

The chain joins TRBV5-4 to TRBJ1-2; 7 bases are shared with TRBD1. There are 13 residues in the CDR3. Germline CDR1 SGHNT, CDR2 YYREEE (reference sequence). The junction had 4 bases not matched to a gene; V was cut back by 3 bases and J by 5 bases. The CDR3 DNA follows: TGTGCCAGCAGCTCCACAGGGGTTTATGGCTACACCTTC. This sequence encodes CASSSTGVYGYTF.

This chain uses TRBV10-3 with TRBJ1-2, with D maybe TRBD1 (6 bases). The CDR3 contains 15 residues. The V end was cut by 2 bases, the J end by 4 bases, with 14 bases between. CDR1 ENHRY and CDR2 SYGVKD come from the germline V gene. The CDR3 protein is CAISERDKRAYGYTF. Written as DNA, the CDR3 is TGTGCCATCAGTGAGAGGGACAAACGGGCCTATGGCTACACCTTC.

The chain combines TRBV4-1 with TRBJ1-1; D not certain. Germline V lookup: CDR1 MGHRA, CDR2 YSYEKL. V was clipped by 1 base and J by 7 bases, with 10 bases between them. The CDR3 extends over 13 amino acids. The CDR3 nucleotides read TGCGCCAGCAGCCAAGGGACGTACAATGAAGCTTTCTTT. It yields the protein CASSQGTYNEAFF.